These T cell receptor beta chains were read from a single sample in a study of cytomegalovirus exposure and HLA in healthy donors. The table came from immunoSEQ multiplex PCR; TCRdb's copy has only in-frame clones and leaves some out. The table lists approximately 97,000 clones, 70% to 75% of them singletons, with less than 4.5% in the top ten. The sequenced material came from PBMCs. The receptors stem from a man aged 35 to 55 in good health and CMV-seronegative. Both conserved end residues are part of each CDR3. D genes are given only for firm matches. Some rows have no size entry. The others give once, few or many, or a class for an expanded clone.

clone_size j_call v_call d_call cdr3_aa cdr3_nt
- TRBJ2-3 TRBV9 - CASSGTVTDTQYF TGTGCCAGCAGCGGGACAGTCACAGATACGCAGTATTTT
- TRBJ1-1 TRBV4-2 - CASSQKTAMNTEAFF TGTGCCAGCAGCCAGAAGACAGCGATGAACACTGAAGCTTTCTTT
- TRBJ1-6 TRBV2 - CASSEGQPGDSPLHF TGTGCCAGCAGTGAGGGGCAGCCGGGGGATTCACCCCTCCACTTT
- TRBJ2-7 TRBV4-2 TRBD2 CASSQGHRGTSGEEQYF TGTGCCAGCAGCCAAGGACACCGTGGGACTAGCGGGGAAGAGCAGTACTTC
- TRBJ2-5 TRBV13 - CASSSEDSQETQYF TGTGCCAGCAGCTCCGAGGACAGCCAAGAGACCCAGTACTTC
- TRBJ2-2 TRBV7-9 - CASSLRFRRGTGELFF TGTGCCAGCAGCTTACGATTTAGAAGGGGGACCGGGGAGCTGTTTTTT
- TRBJ2-5 TRBV5-1 TRBD1 CASSPWTGSPYPETQYF TGCGCCAGCAGCCCTTGGACAGGGTCCCCTTATCCAGAGACCCAGTACTTC
- TRBJ2-5 TRBV6-8 TRBD1 CASRADRGSQETQYF TGTGCCAGCAGAGCTGACAGGGGATCCCAAGAGACCCAGTACTTC
- TRBJ2-2 TRBV11-3 TRBD1 CASSLDRATGELFF TGTGCCAGCAGCTTGGACAGGGCCACCGGGGAGCTGTTTTTT
- TRBJ2-3 TRBV7-8 TRBD2 CASSLSWTSGVPGTQYF TGTGCCAGCAGCTTAAGTTGGACTAGCGGGGTACCGGGGACGCAGTATTTT
once TRBJ1-5 TRBV4-3 TRBD1 CASSQEAQGDQPQHF TGCGCCAGCAGCCAAGAAGCGCAGGGGGATCAGCCCCAGCATTTT
- TRBJ2-5 TRBV4-2 TRBD2 CASSQGGLAGGIQETQYF TGTGCCAGCAGCCAAGGGGGGCTAGCGGGGGGGATACAAGAGACCCAGTACTTC
few TRBJ1-5 TRBV28 - CASSYVSRDQPQHF TGTGCCAGCAGCTACGTTTCGAGGGATCAGCCCCAGCATTTT
- TRBJ1-1 TRBV15 - CATSRETGFGTEAFF TGTGCCACCAGCAGAGAAACAGGGTTTGGCACTGAAGCTTTCTTT
once TRBJ1-6 TRBV6-4 - CASSSRGGASYNSPLHF TGTGCCAGCAGCTCTCGGGGGGGGGCTAGCTATAATTCACCCCTCCACTTT
few TRBJ2-7 TRBV5-1 TRBD2 CASSSIASGGREQYF TGCGCCAGCAGCTCTATAGCTAGCGGGGGTAGAGAGCAGTACTTC
- TRBJ2-1 TRBV29-1 TRBD2 CSAEGLAGGSSYNEQFF TGCAGCGCCGAAGGTCTAGCGGGGGGAAGCTCCTACAATGAGCAGTTCTTC
- TRBJ2-7 TRBV19 TRBD1 CASTVGQGLGEQYF TGTGCCAGTACCGTGGGACAGGGATTGGGGGAGCAGTACTTC
few TRBJ1-2 TRBV6-5 TRBD1 CASSPRQGNYGYTF TGTGCCAGCAGTCCCCGACAGGGGAACTATGGCTACACCTTC
- TRBJ1-5 TRBV11-2 - CASSLDSLSGQPQHF TGTGCCAGCAGCTTAGACTCCCTTTCAGGACAGCCCCAGCATTTT
- TRBJ1-2 TRBV6-5 TRBD1 CASRGQAYGYTF TGTGCCAGCAGGGGACAGGCCTATGGCTACACCTTC
- TRBJ1-5 TRBV7-8 - CASSYLTGGNQPQHF TGTGCCAGCAGCTACTTGACAGGCGGCAATCAGCCCCAGCATTTT
- TRBJ2-3 TRBV6-1 TRBD2 CASSEAAGGSTDTQYF TGTGCCAGCAGTGAAGCAGCGGGGGGCAGCACAGATACGCAGTATTTT
- TRBJ2-5 TRBV29-1 TRBD2 CSALRGAGGLETQYF TGCAGCGCCTTACGAGGGGCGGGGGGGCTGGAGACCCAGTACTTC
- TRBJ1-3 TRBV15 - CATSPLTAYSGNTIYF TGTGCCACCAGCCCGCTGACAGCGTACTCTGGAAACACCATATATTTT
- TRBJ1-6 TRBV6-1 - CASSGIEGHTPLHF TGTGCCAGCAGTGGCATTGAGGGCCATACACCCCTCCACTTT
- TRBJ2-7 TRBV2 - CASTHETGFRSYEQYF TGTGCCAGCACTCATGAGACAGGTTTCAGGTCCTACGAGCAGTACTTC
once TRBJ2-7 TRBV4-1 TRBD1 CASSRLDRGDYEQYF TGCGCCAGCAGCCGCCTCGACAGGGGGGACTACGAGCAGTACTTC
few TRBJ1-4 TRBV4-2 TRBD1 CASSQSDRGLEKLFF TGTGCCAGCAGCCAGTCGGACAGGGGGCTAGAAAAACTGTTTTTT
- TRBJ2-7 TRBV4-1 TRBD1 CASSQGGQGSGYEQYF TGCGCCAGCAGCCAAGGAGGACAGGGGAGCGGCTACGAGCAGTACTTC
- TRBJ2-7 TRBV6-5 - CASSYSDFYEQYF TGTGCCAGCAGTTACTCGGACTTCTACGAGCAGTACTTT
- TRBJ1-6 TRBV7-9 TRBD1 CASSPLGQGTFNSPLHF TGTGCCAGCAGCCCCCTGGGACAGGGGACCTTCAATTCACCCCTCCACTTT
- TRBJ2-3 TRBV4-1 TRBD2 CASSPRGVMNTQYF TGCGCCAGCAGTCCGCGGGGGGTCATGAATACGCAGTATTTT
- TRBJ2-5 TRBV6-5 TRBD1 CASKRQGARETQYF TGTGCCAGCAAAAGACAGGGGGCTAGGGAGACCCAGTACTTC
- TRBJ1-1 TRBV5-4 - CASSLGDMNTEAFF TGTGCCAGCAGCTTGGGAGATATGAACACTGAAGCTTTCTTT
- TRBJ2-5 TRBV5-1 - CASSIGQGGRQETQYF TGCGCCAGCAGCATTGGACAGGGAGGGAGGCAAGAGACCCAGTACTTC
- TRBJ1-4 TRBV2 - CASSDKGDINEKLFF TGTGCCAGCAGTGATAAGGGGGATATTAATGAAAAGCTGTTTTTT
- TRBJ2-3 TRBV5-6 TRBD2 CASSLGLEGLATDTQYF TGTGCCAGCAGCTTGGGTCTCGAGGGACTAGCGACAGATACGCAGTATTTT
once TRBJ2-3 TRBV11-3 TRBD1 CASSSKGATGRTDTQYF TGTGCCAGCAGCTCTAAGGGGGCGACTGGTCGCACAGATACGCAGTATTTT
once TRBJ2-5 TRBV2 - CASRQDTETQYF TGTGCCAGCAGGCAGGATACGGAGACCCAGTACTTC
few TRBJ1-1 TRBV7-2 TRBD1 CASSKTGGTEAFF TGTGCCAGCAGTAAGACAGGGGGCACTGAAGCTTTCTTT
few TRBJ1-1 TRBV5-8 - CASSFYSEAFF TGTGCCAGCAGCTTCTACTCTGAAGCTTTCTTT
- TRBJ1-6 TRBV6-6 - CASSFGSGGDSPLHF TGTGCCAGCAGTTTTGGGTCGGGGGGCGATTCACCCCTCCACTTT
few TRBJ2-7 TRBV9 - CASSVAGYSYEQYF TGTGCCAGCAGCGTAGCGGGGTACTCCTACGAGCAGTACTTC
- TRBJ1-4 TRBV6-5 - CASSYLQETEKLFF TGTGCCAGCAGTTATTTACAGGAAACTGAAAAACTGTTTTTT
once TRBJ2-7 TRBV7-2 TRBD1 CASSLAGTGVSEQYF TGTGCCAGCAGCTTAGCCGGGACAGGGGTGAGTGAGCAGTACTTC
- TRBJ2-7 TRBV18 - CASSPRTVAYEQYF TGTGCCAGCTCACCGAGGACAGTTGCCTACGAGCAGTACTTC
- TRBJ2-3 TRBV29-1 - CSVEDLSATGQARSTDTQYF TGCAGCGTTGAAGATCTCTCCGCGACAGGCCAGGCCAGGAGCACAGATACGCAGTATTTT
- TRBJ2-7 TRBV6-1 - CASTETSGYEQYF TGTGCCAGCACCGAGACCTCAGGCTACGAGCAGTACTTC
- TRBJ1-2 TRBV7-9 - CASSLVLPDGYTF TGTGCCAGCAGCTTAGTGCTCCCGGATGGCTACACCTTC
few TRBJ2-3 TRBV7-3 TRBD2 CASSLSGLAGGWTDTQYF TGTGCCAGCAGCTTATCGGGACTAGCGGGGGGATGGACAGATACGCAGTATTTT
- TRBJ2-3 TRBV5-1 TRBD2 CASSWGLAGSTDTQYF TGCGCCAGCAGCTGGGGACTAGCGGGGTCCACAGATACGCAGTATTTT
- TRBJ2-3 TRBV29-1 TRBD2 CSFQGTSGDADTQYF TGCAGCTTCCAAGGGACTAGCGGGGATGCAGATACGCAGTATTTT
- TRBJ2-3 TRBV10-3 TRBD1 CASQGTGQSTDTQYF TGTGCCAGCCAGGGCACGGGACAGAGCACAGATACGCAGTATTTT
few TRBJ1-1 TRBV5-5 - CASSLDFRMTEAFF TGTGCCAGCAGCTTGGATTTCAGGATGACTGAAGCTTTCTTT
- TRBJ2-3 TRBV18 TRBD1 CASSPRDRPLTDTQYF TGTGCCAGCTCACCCCGGGACAGGCCACTCACAGATACGCAGTATTTT
- TRBJ1-2 TRBV6-5 - CASSGGEGAPYGYTF TGTGCCAGCAGTGGCGGAGAGGGCGCCCCTTATGGCTACACCTTC
- TRBJ2-2 TRBV9 - CASSVAASTGELFF TGTGCCAGCAGCGTAGCCGCTAGTACGGGGGAGCTGTTTTTT
few TRBJ1-3 TRBV6-4 - CASSIVDTIYF TGTGCCAGCTCTATTGTGGACACCATATATTTT